The source of this T cell receptor (beta chain) is a study of blood T cell repertoires in COVID-19 (dated by TCRdb to between 2020 and 2021). For the wider study: Collaborator samples came from the United States, Italy and Spain and covered acute and convalescent phases of COVID-19. Nearly every sample came with metadata listing a de-identified subject ID, COVID-19 status, age in years and sex. Where HLA class I and class II types were available, the types were taken from metadata supplied by the sample provider, not from assay-based typing. The repertoires were made available in a free public database intended to serve as a resource for research on the immune response to SARS-CoV-2. The material from the prospective study consisted of cDNA or gDNA derived from T cells, B-cell-depleted T cells, or PBMCs. Samples were obtained from the ongoing ImmuneRACE study (first 160 participants) and from roughly 1,300 subjects provided by 6 global collaborators. Subjects who had been exposed to COVID-19, were actively infected with it, or had recovered from it provided the deeply sampled blood TCRbeta repertoires that made up the dataset. The paper as a whole reports these results and caveats: Clinical and demographic metadata were provided uncurated, with the amount varying by source and participant.

V is clipped by 1 base and J by 6 bases, and the sequence between their germline boundaries is 13 bases long. The CDR3 holds 15 amino acids from the cysteine to the phenylalanine. Only the CDR3 region is kept as DNA, spanning 45 bases read in frame from base 1. Per the germline V gene, MGHRA is the CDR1 and YSYEKL is the CDR2. Comment on this clone: Which antigen it targets is not known. No base quality information exists; no much larger clone differs at one position.

Whole blood was collected in K2EDTA tubes by collaborating institutions according to the institutions' own protocols. For TCRbeta analysis, collaborator samples were shipped as frozen whole blood, as isolated PBMCs, or as DNA extracted from either sample type. TCRbeta CDR3 regions were amplified from genomic DNA by means of the immunoSEQ Assay, a bias-controlled multiplex PCR. The paper's data handling went like this. Nucleated cell counts per sample were estimated from amplification of reference gene primers within the assay. Sequence reads were collapsed and filtered to measure the absolute abundance of every unique TCRbeta CDR3 rearrangement. For each sample, productive Simpson clonality was calculated as the square root of Simpson's diversity index over productive rearrangements. TCRdb stores this immuneACCESS table with in-frame sequences only. Part of the clones is absent; in the studies checked, under half of the shortfall reflects unresolved V genes, and no reason is known for the rest. That table is the source of V, J and clone size, and D and trimming were worked out from the DNA. The sample table records about 51,000 clones; around 88% of these occur just once. The ten largest clones represent about 1.2% of the sample.

This chain joins TRBV4-1 to TRBJ1-5, with no reliable assignment of the D segment. The sequence was collected from a man in his fifties or sixties with acute or convalescent COVID-19. Sequenced sample: peripheral blood. In nucleotide form, the sequence is TGCGCCAGCAGCCAAGTGGGAGGTGTATCTCAGCCCCAGCATTTT. It translates to CASSQVGGVSQPQHF.